What follows are 2 T cell receptor beta chains derived from one specimen sequenced in a study of T cell responses to AZD1222 COVID-19 vaccine. The table came from immunoSEQ multiplex PCR; TCRdb's copy has only in-frame clones and leaves some out. The data show around 130,000 clones, over 75% seen once. The sequenced sample was peripheral blood, obtained 28 days after the second dose of the MenACWY control vaccine. The source is an adult who received the MenACWY meningococcal vaccine as a control.

The chain recombines TRBV27 with TRBJ2-7; a weak D match, TRBD1 (5 bases). CDR3 length: 18 residues. V lost 5 bases and J 3 bases, leaving 26 bases between the germline ends. The germline V gene has CDR1 MNHEY and CDR2 SMNVEV (reference sequence). The CDR3 is CASSPQVPTDKIHYEQYF. As DNA, the CDR3 is TGTGCCAGCAGTCCACAGGTCCCGACCGACAAGATCCACTACGAGCAGTACTTC.

This sequence joins TRBV5-1 and TRBJ1-2; a weak D match, TRBD1 (6 bases). Germline V gene sequence: CDR1 SGHRS, CDR2 YFSETQ. The V gene lost 5 bases and the J gene lost 5 bases, with 13 bases spanning the gap. This CDR3 has 13 amino acids. The CDR3 region has the DNA TGCGCCAGCAGTTACGGACAGCTATATGGCTACACCTTC. It encodes CASSYGQLYGYTF.